These T cell receptor beta chains were read from a single sample in a study of blood T cell repertoires in COVID-19. Profiled with immunoSEQ multiplex PCR; TCRdb holds only in-frame clones, not every one. The repertoire holds some 370,000 clones, with 89% as singletons. The sample comprised peripheral blood. These receptors were obtained from a man aged 35 to 55 with acute or convalescent COVID-19. Both conserved end residues are part of each CDR3. A D gene is named only where the DNA matches it firmly. For some rows the clone size is stated as once, few or many, or as a class when expanded; others skip it.

D	V	J	size	DNA	CDR3
TRBD1	TRBV6-2/TRBV6-3	TRBJ1-6	NA	TGTGCCAGCAGTTACCCTGAGGACAGGGGAGCCTATAATTCACCCCTCCACTTT	CASSYPEDRGAYNSPLHF
NA	TRBV7-9	TRBJ1-4	NA	TGTGCCAGCAGCCAAACCCCCGGGGGACCGGATGAAAAACTGTTTTTT	CASSQTPGGPDEKLFF
TRBD2	TRBV10-3	TRBJ2-5	NA	TGTGCCATCAGGAGACTAGCTGGGGAGACCCAGTACTTC	CAIRRLAGETQYF
NA	TRBV9	TRBJ1-3	NA	TGTGCCAGCAGCGTAGGGCAGGCGCCCTCTGGAAACACCATATATTTT	CASSVGQAPSGNTIYF
TRBD1	TRBV19	TRBJ2-2	NA	TGTGCCAGTAGAAGGGTCTCGGGGACAGGCCTTGGCGGGGAGCTGTTTTTT	CASRRVSGTGLGGELFF
NA	TRBV4-3	TRBJ2-7	NA	TGCGCCAGCAGCCAACCAGGAGAGGGTTCCGAGCAGTACTTC	CASSQPGEGSEQYF
NA	TRBV5-4	TRBJ2-2	NA	TGTGCCAGCAGCTTGGTAGGAGGACCCGGGGAGCTGTTTTTT	CASSLVGGPGELFF
NA	TRBV4-3	TRBJ1-1	few	TGCGCCAGCAGCCAAGACGCAGGGAGGGCTGAAGCTTTCTTT	CASSQDAGRAEAFF
TRBD1	TRBV28	TRBJ1-2	NA	TGTGCCAGCAGTTGGTTTGTGACAGGGCAACACCTCTTC	CASSWFVTGQHLF
NA	TRBV28	TRBJ2-4	NA	TGTGCCAGCAGTTTGTTGTCCGGGGGAGTAGCCAAAAACATTCAGTACTTC	CASSLLSGGVAKNIQYF
TRBD1	TRBV14	TRBJ1-1	NA	TGTGCCAGCAGCCTGACAGGGGAGACTGAAGCTTTCTTT	CASSLTGETEAFF
NA	TRBV5-4	TRBJ1-2	NA	TGTGCCAGCAGCTGGGGAGAGGAGGGCGGGGACACCTTC	CASSWGEEGGDTF
NA	TRBV19	TRBJ2-1	once	TGTGCCAGTAGTATTGTTGCGGGATCGGAAAATGAGCAGTTCTTC	CASSIVAGSENEQFF
TRBD2	TRBV6-5	TRBJ2-1	NA	TGTGCCAGCAGGCCCGCGGGGGACTACAATGAGCAGTTCTTC	CASRPAGDYNEQFF
NA	TRBV6-1	TRBJ1-5	NA	TGTGCCAGCAGTGACTGGTATAGGAGTAACAATCAGCCCCAGCATTTT	CASSDWYRSNNQPQHF
TRBD1	TRBV6-5	TRBJ1-3	NA	TGTGCCAGCAGTCGGACAGGGACTGGAAACACCATATATTTT	CASSRTGTGNTIYF
NA	TRBV5-4	TRBJ2-3	NA	TGTGCCAGCAGCCCTGAGGGGGAGGGGGGGACGCAGTATTTT	CASSPEGEGGTQYF
NA	TRBV9	TRBJ1-6	once	TGTGCCAGTTCGGAGGGAAGGGGATCACCCCTCCACTTT	CASSEGRGSPLHF
TRBD2	TRBV5-1	TRBJ2-7	once	TGCGCCAGCAGCCCAATTAGCGGGAGGTCTTACTACGAGCAGTACTTC	CASSPISGRSYYEQYF
NA	TRBV19	TRBJ2-4	NA	TGTGCCAGTAGTATACAGGGGGCCAAAAACATTCAGTACTTC	CASSIQGAKNIQYF
TRBD1	TRBV19	TRBJ1-2	NA	TGTGCCAGTAGTTCCCTCGGGACAGGATCTAACTATGGCTACACCTTC	CASSSLGTGSNYGYTF
NA	TRBV9	TRBJ1-6	NA	TGTGCCAGCAGCGTAGTGCAGAATAATTCACCCCTCCACTTT	CASSVVQNNSPLHF
TRBD2	TRBV9	TRBJ2-5	NA	TGTGCCAGCAGCGTAGGGGCTAGCGGGGCCTGGGAGACCCAGTACTTC	CASSVGASGAWETQYF
NA	TRBV5-1	TRBJ2-7	NA	TGCGCCAGCAGCCGAGCGGACGGAGCCTACGAGCAGTACTTC	CASSRADGAYEQYF
TRBD1	TRBV3-1/TRBV3-2	TRBJ2-2	NA	TGTGCCAGCAGCCCCAGGGGACAGGGTTACACCGGGGAGCTGTTTTTT	CASSPRGQGYTGELFF
TRBD2	TRBV4-1	TRBJ2-1	NA	TGCGCCAGCAGCCGAGTAGCGGGAGGGCGGGGTGAGCAGTTCTTC	CASSRVAGGRGEQFF
TRBD2	TRBV19	TRBJ2-5	NA	TGTGCCAGTGCGACTAGCGGGATAGAGACCCAGTACTTC	CASATSGIETQYF
NA	TRBV5-1	TRBJ2-7	NA	TGCGCCAGCAGCTTAGAGGGACGAACAGGGAACCTTGCTCCCGAGCAGTACTTC	CASSLEGRTGNLAPEQYF
TRBD2	TRBV3-1/TRBV3-2	TRBJ2-1	NA	TGTGCCAGCAGCCAGCCTAGCGGGGGTAGGAATGAGCAGTTCTTC	CASSQPSGGRNEQFF
NA	TRBV19	TRBJ1-3	NA	TGTGCCAGTAGTGCGTCCCGCTCTGGAAACACCATATATTTT	CASSASRSGNTIYF
TRBD2	TRBV3-1/TRBV3-2	TRBJ2-7	NA	TGTGCCAGCAGCCCTGAGTTGCGGGGGTTTGGATACGAGCAGTACTTC	CASSPELRGFGYEQYF
TRBD1	TRBV5-1	TRBJ1-4	NA	TGCGCCAGCAGCGGAACAGGGGCTGCTAATGAAAAACTGTTTTTT	CASSGTGAANEKLFF
NA	TRBV5-1	TRBJ2-5	few	TGCGCCAGCAGCGTGGACTACCAAGAGACCCAGTACTTC	CASSVDYQETQYF
NA	TRBV28	TRBJ1-5	NA	TGTGCCAGTTACAGCAGCAATCAGCCCCAGCATTTT	CASYSSNQPQHF
TRBD1	TRBV30	TRBJ2-5	NA	TGTGCCTGGAGTGCTAGGGACAGGACAGGAACCCAGTACTTC	CAWSARDRTGTQYF
NA	TRBV19	TRBJ1-5	NA	TGTGCCAGTAGTATATATGGGGCAGTTCGAAATCAGCCCCAGCATTTT	CASSIYGAVRNQPQHF
TRBD1	TRBV19	TRBJ1-5	once	TGTGCCAGTAGTGGCAGGGGGCGAAGTCAGCCCCAGCATTTT	CASSGRGRSQPQHF
TRBD2	TRBV7-2	TRBJ2-7	once	TGTGCCACTACGGTACTTGAGCGGGGACACGAGCAGTACTTC	CATTVLERGHEQYF
TRBD2	TRBV5-1	TRBJ2-3	NA	TGCGCCAGCAGCTTGTATCAAGCGGGGGGCACAGATACGCAGTATTTT	CASSLYQAGGTDTQYF
NA	TRBV5-1	TRBJ1-2	NA	TGCGCCAGCAGCCAACAACAACAGGGAGCTAACTATGGCTACACCTTC	CASSQQQQGANYGYTF
TRBD1	TRBV6-2/TRBV6-3	TRBJ1-5	NA	TGTGCCAGCAGTTATTTGGCAGGGGGCACGTTGGCAAATCAGCCCCAGCATTTT	CASSYLAGGTLANQPQHF
TRBD2	TRBV6-5	TRBJ2-3	NA	TGTGCCAGCAGTTACTCGAGTAGCGGGGGGAATACGCAGTATTTT	CASSYSSSGGNTQYF
NA	TRBV28	TRBJ1-3	NA	TGTGCCAGCGGTGCGGGACTCAGCTCTGGAAACACCATATATTTT	CASGAGLSSGNTIYF
TRBD1	TRBV9	TRBJ2-7	NA	TGTGCCAGCAGCCCAAGGACAGGTACCCGCGAGCAGTACTTC	CASSPRTGTREQYF
TRBD2	TRBV12-5	TRBJ2-1	NA	TGTGCTAGTGGTTATGTAGCGGGAGGTGGGCAGTTCTTC	CASGYVAGGGQFF
TRBD2	TRBV9	TRBJ2-3	NA	TGTGCCAGCAGCGTAGCTTCCCCACGACCCGGGACTAGCGGGGATAGCACAGATACGCAGTATTTT	CASSVASPRPGTSGDSTDTQYF
NA	TRBV12-3/TRBV12-4	TRBJ1-2	once	TGTGCCAGCAGCCCCCTGCGAGGCGGCTACACCTTC	CASSPLRGGYTF